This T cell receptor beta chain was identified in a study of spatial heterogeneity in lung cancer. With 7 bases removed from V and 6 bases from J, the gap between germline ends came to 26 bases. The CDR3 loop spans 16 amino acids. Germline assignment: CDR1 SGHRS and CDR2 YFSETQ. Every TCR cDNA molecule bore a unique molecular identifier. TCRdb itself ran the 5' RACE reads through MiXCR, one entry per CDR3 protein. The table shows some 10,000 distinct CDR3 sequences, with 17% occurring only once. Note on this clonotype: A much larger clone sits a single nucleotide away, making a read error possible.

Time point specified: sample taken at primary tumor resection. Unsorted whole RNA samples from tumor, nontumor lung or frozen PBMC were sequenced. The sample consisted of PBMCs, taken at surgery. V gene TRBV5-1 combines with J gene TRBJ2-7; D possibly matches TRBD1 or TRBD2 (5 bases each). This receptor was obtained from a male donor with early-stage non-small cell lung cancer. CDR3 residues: CASGKDPGRAIAEQYF. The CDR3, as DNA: TGCGCCAGCGGTAAAGATCCGGGACGGGCAATCGCCGAGCAGTACTTC.